Following are 32 T cell receptor beta chains from one sample sequenced in a study of cytomegalovirus exposure and HLA in healthy donors. The PCR employed 60 Vbeta primers together with 13 Jbeta primers. Profiling relied on immunoSEQ multiplex PCR, and the TCRdb table lists in-frame clones only, not all of them. The table lists some 97,000 clones, approximately 77% of them singletons, with roughly 15% in the top ten. The source material was PBMCs. The source of these receptors is a male donor in good health and CMV-seropositive.

On this clone itself: One end of the junction does not line up with germline, which may come from a read error. This chain links TRBV18 with TRBJ1-4, with 8 bases identical to TRBD1. From germline, CDR1 is KGHSH and CDR2 LQKENI. This CDR3 contains 13 residues. The CDR3 bases are TGTGCCAGCTCACCACGCGAAGAGGGACAGGCGATTTTT. Translation: CASSPREEGQAIF.

The rearrangement links TRBV16 to TRBJ1-5; 9 nucleotides align to TRBD1. J was trimmed by 4 bases and V by 4 bases; bases with no gene match: 5. Germline CDR1 is KGHSY and CDR2 is FQNENV. This CDR3 comprises 15 residues. CDR3 protein: CASSPPGTGNQPQHF. CDR3 coding DNA: TGTGCCAGCAGCCCCCCGGGGACAGGGAATCAGCCCCAGCATTTT.

V and J are TRBV7-2 and TRBJ2-7, with 9 bases lining up with TRBD1. There are 13 residues in the CDR3. The germline CDR1 and CDR2 sequences are SGHTA and FQGNSA. Trimming at V came to 5 bases and at J to 6 bases, leaving 5 bases not matched to a gene. The CDR3 bases are TGTGCCAGCAGCGGCGGGACAGGGAGCGAGCAGTACTTC. Translated, it gives CASSGGTGSEQYF.

The chain is built from TRBV29-1 and TRBJ1-2; 7 bases agree with TRBD1. CDR1 SQVTM and CDR2 ANQGSEA come from the germline V gene. The CDR3 spans 13 residues. With V trimmed by 4 bases and J by 4 bases, 6 bases remained unmatched. Here the CDR3 reads CSVALAGGYGYTF. The CDR3 DNA sequence: TGCAGCGTTGCCCTAGCAGGGGGCTATGGCTACACCTTC. Looking up the rest from reference TRBV29-1 and TRBJ1-2 gives the full variable domain: SAVISQKPSRDICQRGTSLTIQCQVDSQVTMMFWYRQQPGQSLTLIATANQGSEATYESGFVIDKFPISRPNLTFSTLTVSNMSPEDSSIYLCSVALAGGYGYTFGSGTRLTVV.

This chain's CDR3 is CASSARETYEQYF. In nucleotides, the CDR3 is TGTGCCAGCAGTGCACGAGAAACCTACGAGCAGTACTTC. This sequence joins TRBV2 and TRBJ2-7; D call uncertain. V lost 4 bases and J 2 bases, leaving 9 bases between the germline ends. In germline, CDR1 is SNHLY, CDR2 FYNNEI. The CDR3 sequence is 13 residues long.

The rearrangement joins TRBV27 to TRBJ2-2, with no clear D. Per germline, CDR1 MNHEY and CDR2 SMNVEV (reference sequence). The germline V and J ends were trimmed by 2 bases and 4 bases, with 14 bases remaining between them. The CDR3 is made up of 16 amino acids. The CDR3 bases are TGTGCCAGCAGTTTAGGGCATCCCCGTCGCACCGGGGAGCTGTTTTTT. As protein: CASSLGHPRRTGELFF.

The table lists this clone with a few counts. The rearrangement uses TRBV5-1 and TRBJ2-5, with 16 bases that match TRBD2. CDR1 is SGHRS and CDR2 is YFSETQ in the germline V gene. V lost 0 bases, J lost 13 bases, and 9 bases stayed unmatched. This CDR3 spans 16 amino acids. The CDR3 region has the DNA TGCGCCAGCAGCTTGGCAACCGGGACTAGCGGGGGGGCCCCGTACTTC. The encoded protein is CASSLATGTSGGAPYF.

The chain is built from TRBV15 and TRBJ2-3, with TRBD2 as a possible D gene (5 bases). Trimming took off 0 bases at V and 5 bases at J, with 9 bases between the two ends. The CDR3 extends over 14 amino acids. Germline V gene lookup returns CDR1 LNHNV and CDR2 YYDKDF (reference sequence). CDR3 protein: CATSRDRGRDTQYF. The CDR3 coding sequence is TGTGCCACCAGCAGAGATCGTGGGAGAGATACGCAGTATTTT.

The V and J genes are TRBV28 and TRBJ2-4, with 12 bases identical to TRBD2. After removal of 5 bases from V and 1 base from J, the junction contained 9 bases not matched to a gene. This CDR3 spans 18 amino acids. Germline V gene lookup returns CDR1 MDHEN and CDR2 SYDVKM. CDR3 loop: CASSPASLAGGAKNIQYF. In DNA form, the CDR3 reads TGTGCCAGCAGTCCCGCCTCACTAGCGGGGGGTGCCAAAAACATTCAGTACTTC.

The chain is built from TRBV5-1 and TRBJ2-3; TRBD1 might be the D (6 bases). Trimming pared 4 bases from V and 2 bases from J, leaving 17 bases between. The CDR3 extends over 16 amino acids. Germline CDR1 and CDR2: SGHRS and YFSETQ. The CDR3 sequence: CASSPQGQVATDTQYF. CDR3 DNA: TGCGCCAGCAGCCCCCAGGGGCAGGTTGCCACAGATACGCAGTATTTT.

The count of this clone is one. This chain connects TRBV11-3 to TRBJ1-1, with TRBD1 matching 8 bases. The germline V gene encodes CDR1 SGHNT and CDR2 YENEEA. Trimming removed 0 bases from V and 4 bases from J; junction bases left unmatched: 7. The CDR3 sequence is 16 residues long. The CDR3 nucleotides are TGTGCCAGCAGCTTAGATTATCAGGGGGCCGGCACTGAAGCTTTCTTT. Amino acids: CASSLDYQGAGTEAFF. The entire variable domain, with the rest obtained from reference TRBV11-3 and TRBJ1-1, is as follows: EAGVVQSPRYKIIEKKQPVAFWCNPISGHNTLYWYLQNLGQGPELLIRYENEEAVDDSQLPKDRFSAERLKGVDSTLKIQPAELGDSAVYLCASSLDYQGAGTEAFFGQGTRLTVV.

The chain combines TRBV19 with TRBJ1-1; D remains unclear. Between the trimmed V and J ends, which lost 7 bases and 4 bases, there was a span of 16 bases. Germline V CDR1 and CDR2: LNHDA, SQIVND (reference sequence). The length of the CDR3 is 14 residues. The CDR3 is CASKERGGVTEAFF. The CDR3 DNA is TGTGCCAGTAAGGAGCGGGGAGGCGTCACTGAAGCTTTCTTT.

A few counts support this clone. V gene TRBV2 combines with J gene TRBJ1-5; no clear D. The CDR3 extends over 14 amino acids. The germline CDR1 and CDR2 sequences are SNHLY and FYNNEI. V was pared by 7 bases and J by 0 bases, with 10 bases between. The CDR3 loop is CASKPQISNQPQHF. CDR3 DNA sequence: TGTGCCAGCAAGCCACAGATTAGCAATCAGCCCCAGCATTTT. Full variable domain (rest looked up from reference TRBV2 and TRBJ1-5): EPEVTQTPSHQVTQMGQEVILRCVPISNHLYFYWYRQILGQKVEFLVSFYNNEISEKSEIFDDQFSVERPDGSNFTLKIRSTKLEDSAMYFCASKPQISNQPQHFGDGTRLSIL.

CDR3 residues: CASSPRGGRRSDTQYF. The DNA for the CDR3 is TGTGCCAGCAGCCCACGGGGGGGGCGCAGATCAGATACGCAGTATTTT. The chain uses TRBV7-6 and TRBJ2-3; TRBD2 agrees at 8 bases. The CDR3 totals 16 residues. Trimming at V came to 5 bases and at J to 4 bases, leaving 11 bases not matched to a gene. Germline V gives CDR1 SGHVS, CDR2 FNYEAQ.

This rearrangement joins TRBV10-3 to TRBJ1-5, with TRBD1 as a possible D gene (5 bases). The CDR3 spans 15 residues. Trimming pared 5 bases from V and 3 bases from J, leaving 14 bases between. Germline V gives CDR1 ENHRY, CDR2 SYGVKD. CDR3 loop: CAISPSRANNQPQHF. The CDR3 region has the DNA TGTGCCATCAGTCCTTCCAGGGCCAACAATCAGCCCCAGCATTTT.

This clone came up once. This chain uses TRBV21-1 with TRBJ1-1; TRBD1 was called by the table and not checked on the DNA. TRBV21-1 is recorded as a pseudogene. The CDR3 consists of 17 residues. The chain's CDR3 is CASSCPARRQGDTEAFF. CDR3 bases: TGTGCCAGCAGCTGTCCAGCTCGTCGGCAGGGTGACACTGAAGCTTTCTTT.

V usage is TRBV30 and J usage is TRBJ2-5, with 8 bases that match TRBD2. This CDR3 contains 14 residues. The V gene's germline CDR1 is GTSNPN and CDR2 SVGIG (reference sequence). V was pared by 4 bases and J by 2 bases, with 6 bases of the junction left unmatched. This CDR3 reads CAWNGGDPQETQYF. DNA of the CDR3: TGTGCCTGGAACGGGGGGGACCCTCAAGAGACCCAGTACTTC.

The chain employs TRBV4-1 and TRBJ2-1, with TRBD1 matching 12 bases. The ends lost 2 bases at V and 6 bases at J; junction bases unmatched: 8. The germline V gene encodes CDR1 MGHRA and CDR2 YSYEKL. The CDR3 spans 17 residues. The CDR3 sequence: CASSQRDRGRGRNEQFF. CDR3 nucleotides: TGCGCCAGCAGCCAAAGGGACAGGGGGCGGGGACGCAATGAGCAGTTCTTC.

The chain carries TRBV2 and TRBJ1-6, with TRBD1 matching 8 bases. The germline V gene has CDR1 SNHLY and CDR2 FYNNEI. This CDR3 is built from 13 residues. The trim removed 9 bases at V and 7 bases at J, leaving 5 bases unmatched. CDR3 region: CASGQGENSPLHF. The CDR3 DNA sequence: TGTGCCAGTGGACAGGGCGAGAATTCACCCCTCCACTTT.

A note on this clone: The junction does not match germline at one end; this may be a read error. V is TRBV5-1 and J is TRBJ1-1; the match to TRBD1 covers 8 bases. The CDR3 spans 15 residues. From germline, CDR1 is SGHRS and CDR2 YFSETQ. The CDR3 reads CASSLTGQGHTEAFF. The CDR3, as DNA: TGTGCCAGCAGCTTGACAGGACAGGGCCACACTGAAGCTTTCTTT.

This clone was observed a single time. V and J are TRBV15 and TRBJ1-5; 12 bases match TRBD1. V gave up 5 bases and J gave up 6 bases; unmatched junction bases: 5. The CDR3 has 15 amino acids. Germline-derived CDR1 and CDR2 are LNHNV and YYDKDF (reference sequence). CDR3 sequence (DNA): TGTGCCACCAGCCCCGGGACAGGGGGCAGTCAGCCCCAGCATTTT. It specifies CATSPGTGGSQPQHF. The variable domain in full, completed from reference TRBV15 and TRBJ1-5, reads DAMVIQNPRYQVTQFGKPVTLSCSQTLNHNVMYWYQQKSSQAPKLLFHYYDKDFNNEADTPDNFQSRRPNTSFCFLDIRSPGLGDTAMYLCATSPGTGGSQPQHFGDGTRLSIL.

This clone was picked up a small number of times. This same CDR3 is encoded by further DNA sequences in the sample. The chain has TRBV5-6 and TRBJ1-5; the match to TRBD1 covers 7 bases. The trim removed 2 bases at V and 7 bases at J, leaving 3 bases unmatched. Germline CDR1 and CDR2: SGHDT and YYEEEE. This CDR3 comprises 13 residues. The CDR3 DNA follows: TGTGCCAGCAGCTTCCTAGGGGGCCAGCCCCAGCATTTT. The encoded protein is CASSFLGGQPQHF.

This clone was observed a single time. The chain couples TRBV2 to TRBJ1-2; possible D gene TRBD1, 5 bases. Germline V gives CDR1 SNHLY, CDR2 FYNNEI. This CDR3 spans 14 amino acids. The V end was cut by 3 bases, the J end by 3 bases, with 11 bases between. Here the CDR3 DNA reads TGTGCCAGCAGTGACGAGGACACCCACTATGGCTACACCTTC. Protein sequence: CASSDEDTHYGYTF.

The chain has TRBV5-6 and TRBJ1-5; D is uncertain. Trimming removed 0 bases from V and 0 bases from J, with 7 bases in between. Germline V gene lookup returns CDR1 SGHDT and CDR2 YYEEEE. The CDR3 loop spans 15 amino acids. The chain's CDR3 is CASSLGAGSNQPQHF. CDR3 coding DNA: TGTGCCAGCAGCTTGGGGGCGGGTAGCAATCAGCCCCAGCATTTT.

With regard to this clone: The germline gene is not matched at one end of the junction; a read error may be the cause. The V gene is TRBV5-4, the J gene TRBJ2-5; D perhaps matches TRBD1 (6 bases). Germline V lookup: CDR1 SGHNT, CDR2 YYREEE (reference sequence). This CDR3 has 14 residues. The CDR3 sequence: CASRLDSLRETQYF. Here the CDR3 DNA reads TGTGCCAGCAGGTTGGACAGTCTAAGGGAGACCCAGTACTTC. The full variable domain, with the rest looked up from reference TRBV5-4 and TRBJ2-5, is ETGVTQSPTHLIKTRGQQVTLRCSSQSGHNTVSWYQQALGQGPQFIFQYYREEENGRGNFPPRFSGLQFPNYSSELNVNALELDDSALYLCASRLDSLRETQYFGPGTRLLVL.

In its sample, this clone was seen a few times. The chain employs TRBV27 and TRBJ1-2; D ambiguous. Germline-derived CDR1 and CDR2 are MNHEY and SMNVEV (reference sequence). The CDR3 loop spans 13 amino acids. V dropped 5 bases and J dropped 3 bases, with 10 bases sitting between them. The CDR3 loop reads CASSPTADYGYTF. The CDR3 DNA follows: TGTGCCAGCAGTCCCACGGCGGACTATGGCTACACCTTC.

This chain uses TRBV27 with TRBJ2-7, with 9 bases matching TRBD1. The germline V gene has CDR1 MNHEY and CDR2 SMNVEV (reference sequence). The CDR3 length is 12 residues. The V gene end was trimmed by 7 bases and the J gene end by 5 bases; junction bases not matched to a gene: 3. The CDR3 region has the DNA TGTGCCAGCAACAGGGGGCCGGACGAGCAGTACTTC. Translating it yields CASNRGPDEQYF.

The chain is built from TRBV7-9 and TRBJ2-6; possible D gene TRBD1, 6 bases. Germline loops: CDR1 SEHNR, CDR2 FQNEAQ (reference sequence). Trimming removed 1 base from V and 1 base from J, with 11 bases in between. This CDR3 contains 17 residues. The CDR3 nucleotides read TGTGCCAGCAGCTTAGGGGGGCTTAGGTCTGGGGCCAACGTCCTGACTTTC. Amino acids: CASSLGGLRSGANVLTF.

The table lists this clone with a count of one. The rearrangement uses TRBV21-1 and TRBJ2-7; no check of the table's D call, TRBD2, against the DNA was made. TRBV21-1 is a pseudogene segment. This CDR3 has 19 residues. DNA for the CDR3: TGTGCCAGCAGCAAAGAGGCGGGACTAGCGGGGGAGCAGTCCTACGAGCAGTACTTC. Amino acid sequence: CASSKEAGLAGEQSYEQYF.

CDR3 DNA sequence: TGTGCCAGCAGCTTTAATGACTACGAGCAGTACTTC. Translating gives CASSFNDYEQYF. The chain carries TRBV5-4 and TRBJ2-5, with D unresolved. The J call could be wrong; TRBJ2-7 is a better fit for the DNA end. Germline assignment: CDR1 SGHNT and CDR2 YYREEE (reference sequence). This CDR3 comprises 12 residues.

The J gene is TRBJ1-4, the V gene TRBV29-1; TRBD1 is a possible D gene (6 bases). V gave up 2 bases and J gave up 7 bases, with 14 bases separating them. Germline CDR1 SQVTM, CDR2 ANQGSEA. The CDR3 spans 14 residues. The DNA for the CDR3 is TGCAGCGTTGAATTGTCAGGGGCGAGTGAAAAACTGTTTTTT. Protein product: CSVELSGASEKLFF.

The chain couples TRBV7-2 to TRBJ1-5; the D gene is possibly TRBD1 (5 bases). The V gene's germline CDR1 is SGHTA and CDR2 FQGNSA. Trimming took 4 bases from V and 3 from J, leaving 13 bases between them. This CDR3 contains 15 residues. In nucleotides, the CDR3 is TGTGCCAGCAGCTCCTTGGGGGGTTACAATCAGCCCCAGCATTTT. It yields the protein CASSSLGGYNQPQHF. The full variable domain, in which reference TRBV7-2 and TRBJ1-5 provide the parts outside the CDR3, is GAGVSQSPSNKVTEKGKDVELRCDPISGHTALYWYRQSLGQGLEFLIYFQGNSAPDKSGLPSDRFSAERTGGSVSTLTIQRTQQEDSAVYLCASSSLGGYNQPQHFGDGTRLSIL.